These 32 T cell receptor beta chains share one sample of origin, sequenced in a study of T cell responses to AZD1222 COVID-19 vaccine. Generated by immunoSEQ multiplex PCR, the TCRdb table keeps only in-frame clones and is missing some. Of more than 110,000 clones listed, around 92% were seen once; the top ten hold 3.6%. The specimen comprised peripheral blood, sampled 28 days after the second AZD1222 dose. The source is an adult who received the AZD1222 COVID-19 vaccine.

The chain links TRBV6-5 to TRBJ2-5; D gene unclear. Per the germline V gene, CDR1 is MNHEY and CDR2 is SVGAGI. The CDR3 loop spans 13 amino acids. Trimming left V 6 bases short and J 0 bases short, with 8 bases between. The CDR3, as DNA: TGTGCCAGCAGATTCGGATACCAAGAGACCCAGTACTTC. Translating gives CASRFGYQETQYF.

The chain links TRBV19 to TRBJ1-1; no clear D. CDR3 length equals 15 residues. V lost 3 bases and J 5 bases, leaving 16 bases between the germline ends. Germline-derived CDR1 and CDR2 are LNHDA and SQIVND (reference sequence). CDR3 in amino acids: CASSMGGSRGTEAFF. For the CDR3, the DNA is TGTGCCAGTAGTATGGGTGGTTCCCGTGGGACTGAAGCTTTCTTT.

The chain couples TRBV19 to TRBJ2-3; TRBD2 might be the D (5 bases). Trimming took 8 bases from V and 2 from J, leaving 11 bases between them. The germline gives CDR1 LNHDA, CDR2 SQIVND (reference sequence). The CDR3 covers 13 residues. The CDR3 DNA reads as TGTGCCAGTGCTAAGCGGCCCACAGATACGCAGTATTTT. It codes for CASAKRPTDTQYF.

This rearrangement joins TRBV28 to TRBJ2-4; 11 nucleotides match TRBD2. This CDR3 is 19 amino acids long. Trimming removed 5 bases from V and 7 bases from J; junction bases left unmatched: 19. Germline V lookup: CDR1 MDHEN, CDR2 SYDVKM. The CDR3 nucleotides read TGTGCCAGCAGTAGCTTTGGGGGTAGCGGGAGGGCCGAGCTTAACATTCAGTACTTC. Translating gives CASSSFGGSGRAELNIQYF.

V usage is TRBV6-5 and J usage is TRBJ2-7; a weak D match, TRBD1 (6 bases). The CDR3 runs to 13 residues. Germline loops: CDR1 MNHEY, CDR2 SVGAGI. Between the trimmed V and J ends, which lost 6 bases and 3 bases, there was a span of 12 bases. The CDR3 bases are TGTGCCAGCAGCCTGGGACAAGACTACGAGCAGTACTTC. This encodes CASSLGQDYEQYF.

This chain uses TRBV30 with TRBJ1-6; TRBD1 aligns across 9 bases. The germline V gene has CDR1 GTSNPN and CDR2 SVGIG (reference sequence). After removal of 0 bases from V and 6 bases from J, the junction contained 6 bases not matched to a gene. The CDR3 is made up of 16 amino acids. CDR3 sequence (DNA): TGTGCCTGGAGTGTACTAGGGGACAGGGTTAATTCACCCCTCCACTTT. Encoded protein: CAWSVLGDRVNSPLHF.

V usage is TRBV7-2 and J usage is TRBJ2-1; a weak D match, TRBD1 (6 bases). Trimming removed 7 bases at V and 4 bases at J, with 14 bases between. CDR3 size: 14 residues. Per germline, CDR1 SGHTA and CDR2 FQGNSA. In nucleotides, the CDR3 is TGTGCCAGCACCGGGACAAACAATTACAATGAGCAGTTCTTC. It yields the protein CASTGTNNYNEQFF. The full variable domain, its missing parts supplied by reference TRBV7-2 and TRBJ2-1, is GAGVSQSPSNKVTEKGKDVELRCDPISGHTALYWYRQSLGQGLEFLIYFQGNSAPDKSGLPSDRFSAERTGGSVSTLTIQRTQQEDSAVYLCASTGTNNYNEQFFGPGTRLTVL.

The CDR3 DNA sequence: TGTGCCAGCAGCCGATTGACAGATATAAACTATAGCAATCAGCCCCAGCATTTT. Its translation is CASSRLTDINYSNQPQHF. The gene calls are TRBV28 and TRBJ1-5; tentative D call: TRBD1 (5 bases). The germline V gene encodes CDR1 MDHEN and CDR2 SYDVKM. This CDR3 has 18 amino acids. V was trimmed by 6 bases and J by 0 bases, leaving 21 bases between them.

The chain carries TRBV28 and TRBJ2-7, with D possibly being TRBD2 (5 bases). This CDR3 is built from 12 residues. Germline CDR1 and CDR2: MDHEN and SYDVKM. Deletions cut 6 bases from V and 2 bases from J, with 8 bases between. The CDR3 is CASRGRAYEQYF. CDR3 sequence (DNA): TGTGCCAGCAGGGGGAGAGCCTACGAGCAGTACTTC.

The J gene is TRBJ1-2, the V gene TRBV20-1, with D perhaps matching TRBD1 (5 bases). Trimming stripped 3 bases from V and 6 bases from J, with 17 bases between. This CDR3 spans 14 amino acids. Germline V CDR1 and CDR2: DFQATT, SNEGSKA (reference sequence). The CDR3 sequence is CSASSGRGLNGYTF. CDR3 DNA sequence: TGCAGTGCTAGTTCGGGGCGGGGCTTGAATGGCTACACCTTC.

The gene calls are TRBV29-1 and TRBJ2-1; possible D gene TRBD2, 5 bases. The CDR3 runs 14 residues. The germline CDR1 and CDR2 sequences are SQVTM and ANQGSEA. Trimming took 5 bases from V and 2 from J, leaving 13 bases between them. CDR3 bases: TGCAGCGTTCATCCTAATAGCGCCTACAATGAGCAGTTCTTC. Translated, it gives CSVHPNSAYNEQFF.

This CDR3 reads CASSDPGKAFF. CDR3 bases: TGTGCCAGCAGTGACCCAGGGAAGGCTTTCTTT. The chain couples TRBV6-1 to TRBJ1-1, with D perhaps TRBD1 (5 bases). CDR3 length equals 11 residues. Germline lookup yields CDR1 MNHNS and CDR2 SASEGT. With 3 bases removed from V and 11 bases from J, the gap between germline ends came to 10 bases.

This clone was detected only a few times. V is TRBV19 and J is TRBJ1-5; possibly TRBD1 for D (6 bases). Trimming cost V 7 bases and J 3 bases, with 13 bases left between them. CDR3 length equals 14 residues. Germline V gene lookup returns CDR1 LNHDA and CDR2 SQIVND (reference sequence). The CDR3 reads CASKAGQLNQPQHF. In DNA form, the CDR3 reads TGTGCCAGTAAGGCAGGACAGCTCAATCAGCCCCAGCATTTT.

The chain uses TRBV6-1 and TRBJ1-1, with a possible D match to TRBD1 (6 bases). The germline CDR1 and CDR2 sequences are MNHNS and SASEGT. This CDR3 comprises 13 residues. V gave up 2 bases and J gave up 4 bases, with 8 bases separating them. Here the CDR3 DNA reads TGTGCCAGCAGTGAACTAGGGGGCACTGAAGCTTTCTTT. Translation gives CASSELGGTEAFF.

The J gene is TRBJ2-3, the V gene TRBV14, with D perhaps given as TRBD1 or TRBD2 (5 bases each). V lost 4 bases and J 1 base, leaving 18 bases between the germline ends. The CDR3 loop spans 17 amino acids. CDR1 and CDR2 from the germline V gene are SGHDN and FVKESK. The CDR3 spells CASSLFQGVIGTDTQYF. CDR3 nucleotides: TGTGCCAGCAGCCTCTTCCAGGGAGTAATCGGCACAGATACGCAGTATTTT.

This chain uses TRBV19 with TRBJ2-6; the match to TRBD2 covers 7 bases. The CDR3 consists of 15 residues. Per germline, CDR1 LNHDA and CDR2 SQIVND (reference sequence). The V segment lost 5 bases and the J segment 2 bases; nucleotides outside the gene matches: 3. CDR3 DNA: TGTGCCAGTAGTGTGGCGGGGGCTGGGGCCAACGTCCTGACTTTC. Amino acid sequence: CASSVAGAGANVLTF.

This chain joins TRBV7-3 and TRBJ2-1; no firm D call. The CDR3 sequence is 12 residues long. Trimming removed 3 bases from V and 9 bases from J, with 9 bases in between. Germline V CDR1 and CDR2: SGHTA, FQGTGA. CDR3 sequence: CASSFLLGEQFF. The CDR3 region has the DNA TGTGCCAGCAGCTTTCTGTTAGGTGAGCAGTTCTTC.

In this sample, this clone turned up once. V and J are TRBV7-2 and TRBJ2-7; D is undetermined. Per germline, CDR1 SGHTA and CDR2 FQGNSA. V was cut by 1 base and J by 3 bases, with 7 bases left in between. The CDR3 has 13 amino acids. CDR3 nucleotide sequence: TGTGCCAGCAGCTTAGAACAGTTCTACGAGCAGTACTTC. As protein: CASSLEQFYEQYF.

This chain links TRBV18 with TRBJ2-5; tentative D call: TRBD1 (6 bases). Germline values: CDR1 KGHSH, CDR2 LQKENI. CDR3 length: 12 residues. V was pared by 6 bases and J by 8 bases, with 13 bases between. The CDR3 loop reads CASSGQSVTQYF. CDR3 in DNA: TGTGCCAGCTCTGGACAGTCCGTCACCCAGTACTTC.

V gene TRBV3-1 (or the pseudogene TRBV3-2) combines with J gene TRBJ2-1; D ambiguous. Between the trimmed V and J ends, which lost 4 bases and 3 bases, there was a span of 16 bases. Germline V CDR1 and CDR2: LGHDT, YNNKEL (reference sequence). This CDR3 region has 16 residues. This CDR3 reads CASSRFILMVYNEQFF. CDR3 nucleotide sequence: TGTGCCAGCAGCCGGTTCATCCTTATGGTCTACAATGAGCAGTTCTTC.

This clone was seen only once. The chain combines TRBV7-3 with TRBJ2-7, with D uncertain. This CDR3 spans 13 amino acids. Germline values: CDR1 SGHTA, CDR2 FQGTGA. Deletions cut 5 bases from V and 5 bases from J, with 13 bases between. The CDR3 is CASSLRGSDEQYF. The DNA for the CDR3 is TGTGCCAGCAGCCTCCGCGGCTCTGACGAGCAGTACTTC. Full variable domain (rest looked up from reference TRBV7-3 and TRBJ2-7): GAGVSQTPSNKVTEKGKYVELRCDPISGHTALYWYRQSLGQGPEFLIYFQGTGAADDSGLPNDRFFAVRPEGSVSTLKIQRTERGDSAVYLCASSLRGSDEQYFGPGTRLTVT.

The V and J genes are TRBV6-5 and TRBJ2-2; no clear D. The CDR3 consists of 12 residues. Trimming pared 8 bases from V and 2 bases from J, leaving 6 bases between. Germline CDR1 and CDR2: MNHEY and SVGAGI. The CDR3 region has the DNA TGTGCCAGCGGACGTAACACCGGGGAGCTGTTTTTT. The encoded protein is CASGRNTGELFF.

The rearrangement uses TRBV28 and TRBJ2-7; 7 nucleotides match TRBD1. This CDR3 spans 16 amino acids. V lost 5 bases, J lost 3 bases, and 13 bases stayed unmatched. Germline V gives CDR1 MDHEN, CDR2 SYDVKM. DNA for the CDR3: TGTGCCAGCAGTCCGTCCGTTAGACAGGGTATCTACGAGCAGTACTTC. Its translation: CASSPSVRQGIYEQYF.

The rearrangement joins TRBV29-1 to TRBJ2-7, with D possibly TRBD1 on 6 matching bases. The CDR3 covers 12 residues. CDR1 is SQVTM and CDR2 is ANQGSEA in the germline V gene. The germline V and J ends were trimmed by 6 bases and 0 bases, with 9 bases remaining between them. The CDR3 here is CSVGDNSYEQYF. CDR3 nucleotides: TGCAGCGTCGGGGACAACTCCTACGAGCAGTACTTC.

The chain employs TRBV12-2 and TRBJ2-5; TRBD1, the D gene given by the table, was not confirmed from the DNA. TRBV12-2 is marked as a pseudogene. The CDR3 loop spans 14 amino acids. CDR3 bases: TGTGCAAGTCGCTTAGCGGACAGGGTTGAGACCCAGTACTTC. As protein: CASRLADRVETQYF.

This clone is a singleton in its sample. The chain joins TRBV5-1 to TRBJ2-3; D is undetermined. Looked up from germline, CDR1 is SGHRS and CDR2 is YFSETQ. The CDR3 totals 15 residues. With 0 bases removed from V and 0 bases from J, the gap between germline ends came to 8 bases. CDR3 loop: CASSLGPRSTDTQYF. The CDR3 nucleotides are TGCGCCAGCAGCTTGGGACCGAGGAGCACAGATACGCAGTATTTT.

The chain uses TRBV19 and TRBJ1-1, with D hard to call. V was shortened by 5 bases and J by 6 bases, with 16 bases between the two germline ends. CDR1 and CDR2 (germline): LNHDA, SQIVND (reference sequence). This CDR3 is 14 amino acids long. This CDR3 is CASSQRTVPPEAFF. The CDR3 bases are TGTGCCAGTAGTCAACGTACAGTTCCCCCTGAAGCTTTCTTT.

The chain has TRBV4-1 and TRBJ1-5, with 8 bases matching TRBD1. The CDR3 extends over 15 amino acids. V was clipped by 4 bases and J by 6 bases; unmatched bases: 8. CDR1 and CDR2 from the germline V gene are MGHRA and YSYEKL. The CDR3 protein is CASSPGTGPGQPQHF. CDR3 coding DNA: TGCGCCAGCAGCCCTGGGACAGGCCCAGGTCAGCCCCAGCATTTT.

This chain connects TRBV29-1 to TRBJ2-3; D may be TRBD1 (6 bases). V lost 7 bases and J lost 0, with 17 bases in between. Germline values: CDR1 SQVTM, CDR2 ANQGSEA. The CDR3 covers 15 residues. CDR3 in amino acids: CSADLDRSSTDTQYF. CDR3 DNA sequence: TGCAGCGCCGACCTCGACAGGAGTAGCACAGATACGCAGTATTTT.

This clone occurred once. This chain links TRBV24-1 with TRBJ2-5; 12 positions agree with TRBD2. The CDR3 runs 16 residues. V lost 4 bases to trimming and J lost 4 bases; unmatched junction nucleotides: 6. In germline, CDR1 is KGHDR, CDR2 SFDVKD. This CDR3 reads CATSELAGGTAETQYF. DNA of the CDR3: TGTGCCACCAGTGAACTAGCGGGAGGCACGGCAGAGACCCAGTACTTC.

The rearrangement joins TRBV6-1 to TRBJ1-5, with a tentative D call TRBD1 (5 bases). Germline V gene lookup returns CDR1 MNHNS and CDR2 SASEGT. V gave up 2 bases and J gave up 2 bases, with 7 bases separating them. The CDR3 has 14 amino acids. The CDR3 region is CASSERGGNQPQHF. CDR3 coding DNA: TGTGCCAGCAGTGAACGGGGGGGCAATCAGCCCCAGCATTTT.

This sequence joins TRBV6-1 and TRBJ1-1; D is possibly TRBD1 (5 bases). V was clipped by 3 bases and J by 8 bases, with 13 bases between them. CDR1 is MNHNS, CDR2 SASEGT, per germline. This CDR3 comprises 13 residues. The CDR3 reads CASSEDTWGEAFF. The DNA for the CDR3 is TGTGCCAGCAGTGAGGACACCTGGGGAGAAGCTTTCTTT.